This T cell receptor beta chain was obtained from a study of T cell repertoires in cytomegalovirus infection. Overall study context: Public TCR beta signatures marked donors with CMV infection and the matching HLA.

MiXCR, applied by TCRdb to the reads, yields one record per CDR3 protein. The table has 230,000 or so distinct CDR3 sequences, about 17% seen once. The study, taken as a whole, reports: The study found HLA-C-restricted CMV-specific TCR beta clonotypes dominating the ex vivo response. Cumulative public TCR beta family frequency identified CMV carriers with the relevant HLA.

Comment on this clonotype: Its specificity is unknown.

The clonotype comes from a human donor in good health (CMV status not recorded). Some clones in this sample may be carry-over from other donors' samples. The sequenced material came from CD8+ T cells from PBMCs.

The CDR3 loop reads CASSLATTEETQYF. In nucleotides, the CDR3 is TGCGCCAGCAGCTTGGCTACTACAGAAGAGACCCAGTACTTC. The rearrangement uses TRBV5-1 and TRBJ2-5, with D unclear. Germline V gene lookup returns CDR1 SGHRS and CDR2 YFSETQ. The CDR3 has 14 residues. V lost 0 bases and J 3 bases, leaving 9 bases between the germline ends.